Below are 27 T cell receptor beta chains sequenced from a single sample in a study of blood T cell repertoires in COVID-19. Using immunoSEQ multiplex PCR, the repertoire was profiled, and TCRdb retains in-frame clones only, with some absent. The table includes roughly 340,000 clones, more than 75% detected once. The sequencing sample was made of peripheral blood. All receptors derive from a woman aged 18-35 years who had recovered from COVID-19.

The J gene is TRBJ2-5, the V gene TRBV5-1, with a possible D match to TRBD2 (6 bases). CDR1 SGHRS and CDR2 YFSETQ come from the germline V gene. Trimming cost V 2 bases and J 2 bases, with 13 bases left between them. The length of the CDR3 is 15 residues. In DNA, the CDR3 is TGCGCCAGCAGCTTTTTCTCCGCGGGGCAAGAGACCCAGTACTTC. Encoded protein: CASSFFSAGQETQYF.

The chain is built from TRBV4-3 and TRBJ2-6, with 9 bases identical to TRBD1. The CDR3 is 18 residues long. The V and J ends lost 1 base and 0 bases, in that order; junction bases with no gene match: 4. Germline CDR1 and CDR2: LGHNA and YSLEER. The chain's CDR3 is CASSQVGTGLSGANVLTF. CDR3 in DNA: TGCGCCAGCAGCCAAGTCGGGACAGGGCTCTCTGGGGCCAACGTCCTGACTTTC.

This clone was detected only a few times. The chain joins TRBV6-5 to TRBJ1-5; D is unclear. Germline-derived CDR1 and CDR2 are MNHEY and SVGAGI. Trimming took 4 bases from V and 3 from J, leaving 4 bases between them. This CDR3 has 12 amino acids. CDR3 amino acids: CASSSNNQPQHF. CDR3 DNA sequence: TGTGCCAGCAGTTCCAACAATCAGCCCCAGCATTTT.

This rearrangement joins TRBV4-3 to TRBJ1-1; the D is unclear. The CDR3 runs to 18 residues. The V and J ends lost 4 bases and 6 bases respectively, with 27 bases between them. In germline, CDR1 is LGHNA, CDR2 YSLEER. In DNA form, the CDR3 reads TGCGCCAGCAGCCCTTCCACTGTGGCGGTCCTAAGAAGCGCTGAAGCTTTCTTT. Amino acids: CASSPSTVAVLRSAEAFF.

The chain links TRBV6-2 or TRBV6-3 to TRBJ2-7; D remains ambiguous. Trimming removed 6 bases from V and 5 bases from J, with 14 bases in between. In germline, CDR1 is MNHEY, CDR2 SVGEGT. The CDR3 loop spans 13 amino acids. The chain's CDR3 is CASSRTNYNEQYV. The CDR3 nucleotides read TGTGCCAGCAGCCGTACCAACTATAACGAGCAGTACGTC.

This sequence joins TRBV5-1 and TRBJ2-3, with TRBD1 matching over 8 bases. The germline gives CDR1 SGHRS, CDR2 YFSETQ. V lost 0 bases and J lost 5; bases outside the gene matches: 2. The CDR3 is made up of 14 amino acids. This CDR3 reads CASSLGTGGDTQYF. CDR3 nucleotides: TGCGCCAGCAGCTTGGGTACAGGGGGAGATACGCAGTATTTT.

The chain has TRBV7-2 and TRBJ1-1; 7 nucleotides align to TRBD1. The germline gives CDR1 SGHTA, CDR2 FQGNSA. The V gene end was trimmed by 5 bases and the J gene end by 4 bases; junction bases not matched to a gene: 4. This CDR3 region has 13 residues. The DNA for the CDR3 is TGTGCCAGCAGCGAGTGGGACAGCACTGAAGCTTTCTTT. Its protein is CASSEWDSTEAFF.

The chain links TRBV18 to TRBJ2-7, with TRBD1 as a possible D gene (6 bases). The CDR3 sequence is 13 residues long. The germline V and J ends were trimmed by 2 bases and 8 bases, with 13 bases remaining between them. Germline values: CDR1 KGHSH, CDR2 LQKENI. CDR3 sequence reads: CASSPRLGDKQYV. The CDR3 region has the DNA TGTGCCAGCTCACCAAGGTTAGGGGACAAGCAGTACGTC.

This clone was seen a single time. CDR3 in DNA: TGTGCCAGCAGTTACTCGAGCGGAGATAACACCGGGGAGCTGTTTTTT. Translation: CASSYSSGDNTGELFF. The chain joins TRBV6-2 or TRBV6-3 to TRBJ2-2; TRBD2 might be the D (5 bases). CDR3 length: 16 residues. V shed 0 bases and J shed 2 bases, with 10 bases lying between them. In germline, CDR1 is MNHEY, CDR2 SVGEGT.

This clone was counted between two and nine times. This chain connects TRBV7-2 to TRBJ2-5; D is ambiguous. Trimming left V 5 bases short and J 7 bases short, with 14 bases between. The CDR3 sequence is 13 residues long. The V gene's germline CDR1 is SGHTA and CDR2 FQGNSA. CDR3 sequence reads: CASSPDQTGTQYF. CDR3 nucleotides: TGTGCCAGCAGCCCCGACCAAACGGGGACCCAGTACTTC. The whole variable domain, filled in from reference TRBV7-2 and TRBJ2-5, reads GAGVSQSPSNKVTEKGKDVELRCDPISGHTALYWYRQSLGQGLEFLIYFQGNSAPDKSGLPSDRFSAERTGGSVSTLTIQRTQQEDSAVYLCASSPDQTGTQYFGPGTRLLVL.

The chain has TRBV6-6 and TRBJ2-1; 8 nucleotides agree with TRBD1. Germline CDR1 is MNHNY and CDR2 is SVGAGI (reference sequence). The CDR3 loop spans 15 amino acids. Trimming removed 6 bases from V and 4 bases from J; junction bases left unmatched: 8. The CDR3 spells CASSRDRLVYNEQFF. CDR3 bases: TGTGCCAGCAGCAGGGACAGGCTCGTTTACAATGAGCAGTTCTTC.

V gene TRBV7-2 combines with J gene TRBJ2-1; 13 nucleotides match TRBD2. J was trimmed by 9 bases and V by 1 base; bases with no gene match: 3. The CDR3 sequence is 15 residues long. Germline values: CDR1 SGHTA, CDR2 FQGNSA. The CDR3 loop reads CASSLELAGGGEQFF. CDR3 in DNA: TGTGCCAGCAGCTTAGAACTAGCGGGAGGGGGTGAGCAGTTCTTC.

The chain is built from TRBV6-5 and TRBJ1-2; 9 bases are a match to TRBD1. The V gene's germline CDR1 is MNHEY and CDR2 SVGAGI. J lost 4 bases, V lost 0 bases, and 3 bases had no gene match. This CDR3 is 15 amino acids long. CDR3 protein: CASSYSGTGPYGYTF. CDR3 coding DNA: TGTGCCAGCAGTTACTCGGGGACAGGGCCCTATGGCTACACCTTC.

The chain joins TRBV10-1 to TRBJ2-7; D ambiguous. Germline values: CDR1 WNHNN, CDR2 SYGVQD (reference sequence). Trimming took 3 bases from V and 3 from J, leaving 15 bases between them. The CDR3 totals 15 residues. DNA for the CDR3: TGCGCCAGCAGTGATCCCAGGCCCTTGAACTACGAGCAGTACGTC. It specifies CASSDPRPLNYEQYV.

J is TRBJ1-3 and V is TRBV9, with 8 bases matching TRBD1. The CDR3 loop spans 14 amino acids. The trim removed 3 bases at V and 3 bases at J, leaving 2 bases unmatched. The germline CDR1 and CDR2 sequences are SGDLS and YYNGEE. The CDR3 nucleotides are TGTGCCAGCAGCGGGACAGGGAATGGAAACACCATATATTTT. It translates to CASSGTGNGNTIYF.

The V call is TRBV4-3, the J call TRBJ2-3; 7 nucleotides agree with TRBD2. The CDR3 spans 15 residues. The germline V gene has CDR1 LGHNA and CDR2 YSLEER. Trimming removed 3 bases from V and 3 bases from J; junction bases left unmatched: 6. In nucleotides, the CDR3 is TGCGCCAGCAGCCATGAACATAGCGGGACAGATACGCAGTATTTT. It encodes CASSHEHSGTDTQYF.

CDR3 nucleotide sequence: TGTGCCAGCAGCTTAGTGGGCAGGGATTATCAGCCCCAGCATTTT. It encodes CASSLVGRDYQPQHF. The V and J genes are TRBV7-2 and TRBJ1-5; D is perhaps TRBD1 (5 bases). V shed 1 base and J shed 5 bases, with 12 bases lying between them. Germline V lookup: CDR1 SGHTA, CDR2 FQGNSA. The CDR3 has 15 amino acids.

CDR3 in DNA: TGTGCCAGCAGTTACTCGACAGGGACTAATGAAAAACTGTTTTTT. Residues: CASSYSTGTNEKLFF. J is TRBJ1-4 and V is TRBV6-5; 7 bases agree with TRBD1. This CDR3 is 15 amino acids long. Germline V CDR1 and CDR2: MNHEY, SVGAGI. With V trimmed by 0 bases and J by 2 bases, 0 bases remained unmatched.

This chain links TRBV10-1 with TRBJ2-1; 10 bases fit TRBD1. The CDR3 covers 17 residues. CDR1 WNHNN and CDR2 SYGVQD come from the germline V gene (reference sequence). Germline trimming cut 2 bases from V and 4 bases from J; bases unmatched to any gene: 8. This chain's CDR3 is CASSEKKPGQGYNEQFF. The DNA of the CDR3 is TGCGCCAGCAGTGAGAAGAAACCGGGACAGGGGTACAATGAGCAGTTCTTC.

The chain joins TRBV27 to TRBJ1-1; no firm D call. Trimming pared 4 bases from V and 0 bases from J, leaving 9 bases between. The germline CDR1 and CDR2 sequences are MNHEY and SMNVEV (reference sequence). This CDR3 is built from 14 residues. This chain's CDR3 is CASSSFAMNTEAFF. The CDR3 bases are TGTGCCAGCAGTTCTTTTGCTATGAACACTGAAGCTTTCTTT.

The CDR3 DNA is TGTGCCAGCAGCGGAGTCACTGAAGCTTTCTTT. Translated: CASSGVTEAFF. This chain links TRBV25-1 with TRBJ1-1, with unresolved D. The CDR3 runs 11 residues. The germline V gene encodes CDR1 MGHDK and CDR2 SYGVNS. Trimming took 6 bases from V and 4 from J, leaving 6 bases between them.

The CDR3 sequence: CASRTGLAGGPGSYEQYV. The CDR3 region has the DNA TGTGCCAGCCGCACGGGACTAGCGGGAGGGCCGGGCTCCTACGAGCAGTACGTC. The genes are TRBV18 and TRBJ2-7, with TRBD2 matching over 16 bases. The germline V gene encodes CDR1 KGHSH and CDR2 LQKENI. J was trimmed by 0 bases and V by 8 bases; bases with no gene match: 10. The CDR3 runs to 18 residues.

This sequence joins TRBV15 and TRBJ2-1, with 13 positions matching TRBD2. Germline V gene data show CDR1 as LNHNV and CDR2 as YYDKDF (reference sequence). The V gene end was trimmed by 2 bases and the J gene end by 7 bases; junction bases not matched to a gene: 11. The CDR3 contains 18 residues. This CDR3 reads CATSRTSGRVLGGNEQFF. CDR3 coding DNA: TGTGCCACCAGCAGAACTAGCGGGAGGGTACTCGGTGGGAATGAGCAGTTCTTC.

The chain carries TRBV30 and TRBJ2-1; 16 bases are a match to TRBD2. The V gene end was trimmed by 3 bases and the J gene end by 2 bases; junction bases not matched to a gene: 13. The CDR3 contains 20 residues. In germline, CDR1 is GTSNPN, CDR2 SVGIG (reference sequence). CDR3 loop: CAWRDYPGTSGRDTYNEQFF. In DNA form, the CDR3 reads TGTGCCTGGAGGGATTACCCCGGGACTAGCGGGAGGGATACCTACAATGAGCAGTTCTTC.

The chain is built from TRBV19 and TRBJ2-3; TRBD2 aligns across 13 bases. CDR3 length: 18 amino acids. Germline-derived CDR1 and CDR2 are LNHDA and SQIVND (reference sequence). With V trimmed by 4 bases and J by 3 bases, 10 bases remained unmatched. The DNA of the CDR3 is TGTGCCAGTAGTAGATACGGACTAGCGGGAGAGGGGACAGATACGCAGTATTTT. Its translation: CASSRYGLAGEGTDTQYF.

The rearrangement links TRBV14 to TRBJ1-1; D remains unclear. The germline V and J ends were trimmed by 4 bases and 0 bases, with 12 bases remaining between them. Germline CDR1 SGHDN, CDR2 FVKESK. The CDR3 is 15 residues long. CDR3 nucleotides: TGTGCCAGCAGCCCTTACGGGGTAATGAACACTGAAGCTTTCTTT. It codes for CASSPYGVMNTEAFF.

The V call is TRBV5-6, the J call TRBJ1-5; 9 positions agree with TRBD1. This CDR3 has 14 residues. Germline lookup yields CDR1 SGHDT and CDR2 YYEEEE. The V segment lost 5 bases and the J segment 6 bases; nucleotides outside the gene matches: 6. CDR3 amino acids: CASSAGTGFQPQHF. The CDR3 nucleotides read TGTGCCAGCAGTGCCGGGACAGGGTTTCAGCCCCAGCATTTT.